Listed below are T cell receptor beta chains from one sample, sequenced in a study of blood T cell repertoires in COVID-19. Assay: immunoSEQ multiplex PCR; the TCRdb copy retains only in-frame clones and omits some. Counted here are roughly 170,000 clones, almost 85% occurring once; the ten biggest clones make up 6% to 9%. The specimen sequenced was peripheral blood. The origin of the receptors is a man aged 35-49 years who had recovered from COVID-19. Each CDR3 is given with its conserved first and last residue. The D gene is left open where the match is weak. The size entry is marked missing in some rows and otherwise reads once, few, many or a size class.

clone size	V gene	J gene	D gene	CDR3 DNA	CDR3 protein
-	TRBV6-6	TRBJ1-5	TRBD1	TGTGCCAGCACCGCACAGGGGGCTCAGCCCCAGCATTTT	CASTAQGAQPQHF
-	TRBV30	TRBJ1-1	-	TGTGCCTGGGGGCGGGCAGCAGAAGCTTTCTTT	CAWGRAAEAFF
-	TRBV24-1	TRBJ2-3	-	TGTGCCACCAGTGATTTGCCGGGGAGTGGGGACACAGATACGCAGTATTTT	CATSDLPGSGDTDTQYF
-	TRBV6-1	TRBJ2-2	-	TGTGCCAGCAGTGAAGGGCGGGGACGCACCGGGGAGCTGTTTTTT	CASSEGRGRTGELFF
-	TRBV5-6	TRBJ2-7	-	TGTGCCAGCAGCTTGGGAGAAGACAGTACCGAGCAGTACTTC	CASSLGEDSTEQYF
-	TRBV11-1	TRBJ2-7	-	TGTGCCAGCAGCCACCCCGGGATTGTTTTCTCCTACGAGCAGTACTTC	CASSHPGIVFSYEQYF
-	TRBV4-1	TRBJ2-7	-	TGCGCCAGCAGCCATTCGTCGTTCTACGAGCAGTACTTC	CASSHSSFYEQYF
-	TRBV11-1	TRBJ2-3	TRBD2	TGTGCCAGCAGCATTAGCGGGAGGGAAGATACGCAGTATTTT	CASSISGREDTQYF
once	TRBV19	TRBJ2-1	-	TGTGCCAGTAGCGGAGCGTGGGAGCAGTTCTTC	CASSGAWEQFF
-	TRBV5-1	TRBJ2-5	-	TGCGCCAGCAGCTTGGTGGGTGGACACAGGCAAGAGACCCAGTACTTC	CASSLVGGHRQETQYF
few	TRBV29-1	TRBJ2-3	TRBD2	TGCAGCGTTGAAAGCGGGGTGGGGGGTACGCAGTATTTT	CSVESGVGGTQYF
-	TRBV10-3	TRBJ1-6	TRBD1	TGTGCCATCAGGGACAGGGGCTCCTATAATTCACCCCTCCACTTT	CAIRDRGSYNSPLHF
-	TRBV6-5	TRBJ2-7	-	TGTGCCAGCAGTTACTCGGGCCGCTCCTACGAGCAGTACTTC	CASSYSGRSYEQYF
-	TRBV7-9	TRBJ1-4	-	TGTGCCAGCACCCTAGAGCCGGGGGAAAAACTGTTTTTT	CASTLEPGEKLFF
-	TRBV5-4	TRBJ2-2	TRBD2	TGTGCCAGCAGTCTAGCGGGGGGGCAAATCGGGGAGCTGTTTTTT	CASSLAGGQIGELFF
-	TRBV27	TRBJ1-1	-	TGTGCCAGCAGTTTCATTATGGGGGGTGATCCGAACACTGAAGCTTTCTTT	CASSFIMGGDPNTEAFF
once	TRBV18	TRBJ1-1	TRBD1	TGTGCCAGCTCACCGGGACAGACTATTAGTACTGAAGCTTTCTTT	CASSPGQTISTEAFF
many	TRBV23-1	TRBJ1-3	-	TGCGCCAGCAGTCAACGGGCCGGGCAGGGTGGAAACACCATATATTTT	CASSQRAGQGGNTIYF
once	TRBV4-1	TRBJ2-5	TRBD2	TGCGCCAGCAGCCAAGGGGAGGGAGGGTTCCAAGAGACCCAGTACTTC	CASSQGEGGFQETQYF
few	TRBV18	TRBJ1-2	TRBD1	TGTGCCAGCTCACCTCCGGGACAGGGAAGTGGCTACACCTTC	CASSPPGQGSGYTF
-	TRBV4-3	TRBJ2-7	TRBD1	TGCGCCAGCAGCCAAGCCCGACAGGGGGCCGGATACGAGCAGTACTTC	CASSQARQGAGYEQYF
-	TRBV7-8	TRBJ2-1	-	TGTGCCAGCAGCCTAGGGGGGGGCTACAATGAGCAGTTCTTC	CASSLGGGYNEQFF
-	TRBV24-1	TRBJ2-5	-	TGTGCCACCAGTGATTGGGGCACCGAGGAGACCCAGTACTTC	CATSDWGTEETQYF
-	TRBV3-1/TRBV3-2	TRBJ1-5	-	TGTGCCAGCAGCCAGAGGGCAGAAAGGCAGCCCCAGCATTTT	CASSQRAERQPQHF
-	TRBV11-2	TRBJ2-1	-	TGTGCCAGCAGCTTCCGAGGGGACAGACTAGCCTACAATGAGCAGTTCTTC	CASSFRGDRLAYNEQFF